The source of this T cell receptor beta chain is a study of T cell repertoires in ileal Crohn's disease. About the study: Thiopurines (around ten) or anti-TNF agents (approximately 20) were given postoperatively to about half. Study results and caveats: All patients with clonality above 26.8% had endoscopic recurrence. Compared with non-smokers, active smokers at surgery showed more clonal expansions.

Indicated time point: neoterminal ileum biopsy at postoperative endoscopy, about 6 months after surgery. As to this clone: Antigen unknown.

Each sample's TCRB immunosequencing used around 510 nanograms of biopsy DNA. Here immunoSEQ multiplex PCR was the method, and the copy in TCRdb shows in-frame clones only, minus some. Found here are about 11,000 clones, about four fifths of them singletons; the top ten hold about 6.6%. Trimming removed 6 bases from V and 1 base from J; junction bases left unmatched: 9. Germline V CDR1 and CDR2: MNHEY, SVGAGI. This CDR3 is 15 amino acids long. This TCR was sampled from an adult with Crohn's disease. Input material: ileal tissue. This chain links TRBV6-5 with TRBJ2-7; 7 bases fit TRBD1. CDR3 in amino acids: CASRMGQTKSYEQYF. DNA of the CDR3: TGTGCCAGCAGGATGGGACAGACTAAATCCTACGAGCAGTACTTC.